This T cell receptor (beta chain) was identified in a study of cytomegalovirus exposure and HLA in healthy donors. Study-level information: The roughly 120 validation repertoires, a later analysis reported, used the same platform as the approximately 670 repertoires from the first cohort.

Study-wide results and limits: Cytomegalovirus status was reportedly diagnosed by the classifier with high specificity and sensitivity. Subsequent analysis showed first-cohort TCR clusters tending to co-occur in 120 validation repertoires. TCR sequences were mostly rare, though some public TCRs occurred in many donors.

Sequencing was performed with immunoSEQ multiplex PCR; in TCRdb, only in-frame clones are kept and a portion is missing. The sample has over 85,000 clones, 80% to 85% seen once. Germline values: CDR1 MGHRA, CDR2 YSYEKL. The CDR3 totals 13 residues. V lost 1 base, J lost 11 bases, and 6 bases stayed unmatched. Of note for this clone: Its specificity is not known.

The sample was PBMCs. The chain carries TRBV4-1 and TRBJ2-3; 7 positions match TRBD2. This TCR was recovered from a young woman in good health and CMV-seropositive. CDR3 in amino acids: CASSQVDGGLQYF. CDR3 coding DNA: TGCGCCAGCAGCCAAGTGGACGGGGGGTTGCAGTATTTT.